This passage covers 27 T cell receptor beta chains from one sample sequenced in a study of T cell changes during pregnancy in multiple sclerosis. Sequenced by immunoSEQ multiplex PCR; TCRdb stores in-frame clones only, minus some. There are about 68,000 clones in the sample; 90% occur only once, and 1.4% to 1.5% lies in the top ten. Sequencing used peripheral blood, obtained in the third trimester of pregnancy. The origin of the receptors is a female donor with multiple sclerosis, enrolled in a pregnancy study.

The genes are TRBV29-1 and TRBJ1-2, with TRBD1 as a possible D gene (6 bases). There are 12 residues in the CDR3. Germline CDR1 SQVTM, CDR2 ANQGSEA. Trimming took off 3 bases at V and 4 bases at J, with 9 bases between the two ends. The CDR3 reads CSVDRGAYGYTF. CDR3 sequence (DNA): TGCAGCGTTGACAGGGGCGCCTATGGCTACACCTTC.

The CDR3 bases are TGTGCCAGCAGCCTCCGGGACAGGGAGGAAAAACTGTTTTTT. Its translation: CASSLRDREEKLFF. The chain joins TRBV7-2 to TRBJ1-4; TRBD1 agrees at 9 bases. This CDR3 spans 14 amino acids. The ends lost 5 bases at V and 8 bases at J; junction bases unmatched: 6. Germline CDR1 SGHTA, CDR2 FQGNSA.

The chain couples TRBV6-1 to TRBJ2-7; tentatively, D is TRBD1 (6 bases). Germline V gives CDR1 MNHNS, CDR2 SASEGT. The CDR3 has 16 residues. V shed 7 bases and J shed 2 bases, with 21 bases lying between them. The DNA of the CDR3 is TGTGCCAGCATTAAAGCGTGGGGACACCCAACCTACGAGCAGTACTTC. Protein sequence: CASIKAWGHPTYEQYF.

The chain combines TRBV5-1 with TRBJ2-5; a possible D gene is TRBD2 (7 bases). This CDR3 is 19 amino acids long. V was clipped by 1 base and J by 4 bases, with 26 bases between them. CDR1 is SGHRS, CDR2 YFSETQ, per germline. In nucleotides, the CDR3 is TGCGCCAGCAGCTTGAAGAAACAATTTCGGGGGGCGTCGGGAGAGACCCAGTACTTC. Its protein product is CASSLKKQFRGASGETQYF.

The chain links TRBV7-2 to TRBJ2-7, with 8 bases matching TRBD1. The CDR3 extends over 15 amino acids. The V gene's germline CDR1 is SGHTA and CDR2 FQGNSA. Trimming at V came to 4 bases and at J to 2 bases, leaving 7 bases not matched to a gene. CDR3 region: CASSSFSTGAYEQYF. DNA of the CDR3: TGTGCCAGCAGCTCTTTTTCGACAGGGGCCTACGAGCAGTACTTC.

The sample holds one count of this clone. The chain employs TRBV19 and TRBJ2-2, with D unresolved. Per the germline V gene, CDR1 is LNHDA and CDR2 is SQIVND (reference sequence). V was shortened by 0 bases and J by 4 bases, with 6 bases between the two germline ends. CDR3 length equals 14 residues. The CDR3 region is CASSIDRLTGELFF. Written as DNA, the CDR3 is TGTGCCAGTAGTATAGACAGACTCACCGGGGAGCTGTTTTTT.

This sequence joins TRBV5-4 and TRBJ2-7, with 7 bases fitting TRBD1. This CDR3 is 16 amino acids long. Unmatched junction bases numbered 11, after V lost 5 bases and J lost 0 bases. Per germline, CDR1 SGHNT and CDR2 YYREEE (reference sequence). The CDR3 nucleotides read TGTGCCAGCAGTAGAGGGGGCGACCAGCTCTCCTACGAGCAGTACTTC. This translates into CASSRGGDQLSYEQYF.

J is TRBJ1-1 and V is TRBV15; 7 positions match TRBD1. Germline V lookup: CDR1 LNHNV, CDR2 YYDKDF (reference sequence). V lost 0 bases to trimming and J lost 8 bases; unmatched junction nucleotides: 9. CDR3 length: 15 residues. CDR3 sequence reads: CATSRDLDRDAEAFF. The CDR3 bases are TGTGCCACCAGCAGAGATCTCGACAGGGATGCCGAAGCTTTCTTT.

The V and J genes are TRBV9 and TRBJ1-1; tentative D call: TRBD1 (6 bases). The CDR3 is 14 residues long. Germline CDR1 SGDLS, CDR2 YYNGEE. Trimming took off 0 bases at V and 0 bases at J, with 6 bases between the two ends. In DNA form, the CDR3 reads TGTGCCAGCAGCGTAGGGACAGTGAACACTGAAGCTTTCTTT. Protein sequence: CASSVGTVNTEAFF.

The J gene is TRBJ2-5, the V gene TRBV7-2; 9 nucleotides align to TRBD1. Germline V gives CDR1 SGHTA, CDR2 FQGNSA. Trimming removed 6 bases from V and 4 bases from J; junction bases left unmatched: 6. This CDR3 has 14 amino acids. CDR3 DNA: TGTGCCAGCAGTATCAACAGGGGGCGAGAGACCCAGTACTTC. Translating gives CASSINRGRETQYF.

This clone was seen more than once but under ten times. The chain combines TRBV4-1 with TRBJ1-2, with a tentative D call TRBD1 (6 bases). Germline V gives CDR1 MGHRA, CDR2 YSYEKL. Trimming shortened V by 1 base and J by 0 bases, and 9 bases separated the two germline ends. The CDR3 has 15 amino acids. This CDR3 is CASSQAEGANYGYTF. The CDR3 coding sequence is TGCGCCAGCAGCCAAGCTGAGGGGGCTAACTATGGCTACACCTTC.

The chain recombines TRBV9 with TRBJ2-2; a weak D match, TRBD2 (6 bases). The CDR3 covers 16 residues. Germline V gene data show CDR1 as SGDLS and CDR2 as YYNGEE. V gave up 1 base and J gave up 1 base, with 11 bases separating them. This CDR3 reads CASSVMGDLNTGELFF. For the CDR3, the DNA is TGTGCCAGCAGCGTAATGGGGGACTTGAACACCGGGGAGCTGTTTTTT.

V gene TRBV28 combines with J gene TRBJ2-3, with D unresolved. Trimming cost V 4 bases and J 6 bases, with 8 bases left between them. From germline, CDR1 is MDHEN and CDR2 SYDVKM. This CDR3 region has 12 residues. Here the CDR3 reads CASSSASDTQYF. In DNA, the CDR3 is TGTGCCAGCAGTTCCGCGTCGGATACGCAGTATTTT.

The V call is TRBV11-2, the J call TRBJ1-1; TRBD1 agrees at 9 bases. Germline trimming cut 4 bases from V and 5 bases from J; bases unmatched to any gene: 5. CDR3 length: 14 amino acids. Germline V CDR1 and CDR2: SGHAT, FQNNGV. CDR3 amino acids: CASSSTGGRTEAFF. DNA for the CDR3: TGTGCCAGCAGCTCGACAGGGGGGAGAACTGAAGCTTTCTTT.

This clone was recorded once. The chain uses TRBV2 and TRBJ2-7; a weak D match, TRBD2 (5 bases). The CDR3 spans 13 residues. Germline assignment: CDR1 SNHLY and CDR2 FYNNEI. V was cut by 7 bases and J by 1 base, with 11 bases left in between. The CDR3, as DNA: TGTGCCAGCAACGCGGGTGTATCCTACGAGCAGTACTTC. Translation: CASNAGVSYEQYF.

This clone appeared a single time. The chain couples TRBV14 to TRBJ2-3; D call uncertain. The CDR3 runs 12 residues. The germline CDR1 and CDR2 sequences are SGHDN and FVKESK. Trimming took 3 bases from V and 8 from J, leaving 9 bases between them. DNA of the CDR3: TGTGCCAGCAGCCAGCCCCCGGGTACGCAGTATTTT. Protein: CASSQPPGTQYF.

The chain links TRBV7-2 to TRBJ1-2, with D unresolved. Germline-derived CDR1 and CDR2 are SGHTA and FQGNSA. This CDR3 is built from 13 residues. Deletions cut 3 bases from V and 0 bases from J, with 5 bases between. DNA of the CDR3: TGTGCCAGCAGCTTCGGAGCTAACTATGGCTACACCTTC. Amino acid sequence: CASSFGANYGYTF. Full variable domain (remainder filled in from reference TRBV7-2 and TRBJ1-2): GAGVSQSPSNKVTEKGKDVELRCDPISGHTALYWYRQSLGQGLEFLIYFQGNSAPDKSGLPSDRFSAERTGGSVSTLTIQRTQQEDSAVYLCASSFGANYGYTFGSGTRLTVV.

The V and J genes are TRBV12-1 and TRBJ2-7; the DNA was not compared with TRBD1, the D call given in the table. TRBV12-1 is marked as a pseudogene. CDR3 length: 17 amino acids. The CDR3 nucleotides are TGTGCCAGCAGCTTTGAAATGTTAGGGGGAGTCACCTACGAGCAGTACTTC. Protein: CASSFEMLGGVTYEQYF.

The CDR3 loop is CASSLTAGAPGELFF. The DNA of the CDR3 is TGTGCCAGCAGCTTAACAGCGGGAGCCCCCGGGGAGCTGTTTTTT. The chain employs TRBV11-1 and TRBJ2-2, with 8 bases identical to TRBD2. In germline, CDR1 is SGHAT, CDR2 FQDESV (reference sequence). CDR3 length: 15 residues. The J segment lost 6 bases and the V segment lost 2 bases, leaving 5 bases of the junction unmatched.

The chain couples TRBV2 to TRBJ2-1; 8 nucleotides agree with TRBD1. The CDR3 has 15 residues. From germline, CDR1 is SNHLY and CDR2 FYNNEI. The ends lost 11 bases at V and 7 bases at J; junction bases unmatched: 16. The CDR3 DNA sequence: TGTGCCGTTTCCAGGGAATGGACAGGGACGAATGAGCAGTTCTTC. It specifies CAVSREWTGTNEQFF.

The rearrangement links TRBV9 to TRBJ2-2; maybe TRBD2 (6 bases). The CDR3 spans 16 residues. V was cut by 1 base and J by 4 bases, with 14 bases left in between. Per the germline V gene, CDR1 is SGDLS and CDR2 is YYNGEE. The CDR3 spells CASSVRSGVGTGELFF. In DNA, the CDR3 is TGTGCCAGCAGCGTACGGTCGGGAGTAGGCACCGGGGAGCTGTTTTTT.

V usage is TRBV5-1 and J usage is TRBJ2-7; 10 positions match TRBD1. The J segment lost 6 bases and the V segment lost 1 base, leaving 10 bases of the junction unmatched. From germline, CDR1 is SGHRS and CDR2 YFSETQ. The CDR3 spans 16 residues. In DNA form, the CDR3 reads TGCGCCAGCAGCTTGTCTGCCGGACAGGGGGTAGGCGAGCAGTACTTC. Its translation is CASSLSAGQGVGEQYF.

V is TRBV5-1 and J is TRBJ2-4; 9 bases map to TRBD1. Trimming took 4 bases from V and 6 from J; bases not matched to a gene: 11. There are 16 residues in the CDR3. CDR1 is SGHRS, CDR2 YFSETQ, per germline. The CDR3 DNA reads TGCGCCAGCAGCAGGGGGACAGGGACCGAAAGAAACATTCAGTACTTC. As protein: CASSRGTGTERNIQYF.

This clone has just one count. This sequence joins TRBV9 and TRBJ2-4; 8 bases align to TRBD2. V was clipped by 5 bases and J by 0 bases; unmatched bases: 7. The CDR3 has 16 residues. Germline values: CDR1 SGDLS, CDR2 YYNGEE. The CDR3 region has the DNA TGTGCCAGCAGTAGCGGGATGAAGATAGCCAAAAACATTCAGTACTTC. It translates to CASSSGMKIAKNIQYF.

In this sample, this clone turned up once. This chain uses TRBV27 with TRBJ2-7, with 9 bases aligning to TRBD1. J was trimmed by 0 bases and V by 2 bases; bases with no gene match: 8. Looked up from germline, CDR1 is MNHEY and CDR2 is SMNVEV (reference sequence). The CDR3 extends over 17 amino acids. The CDR3 sequence: CASSLPGRGQGSYEQYF. CDR3 DNA sequence: TGTGCCAGCAGTTTACCGGGACGGGGACAGGGCTCCTACGAGCAGTACTTC.

There are a few counts of this clone. The chain is built from TRBV6-6 and TRBJ1-1; weak D call: TRBD1 (5 bases). The CDR3 has 16 residues. CDR1 MNHNY and CDR2 SVGAGI come from the germline V gene (reference sequence). V lost 0 bases, J lost 4 bases, and 15 bases lay in between. The CDR3 loop is CASSYSVVAGGTEAFF. The CDR3 region has the DNA TGTGCCAGCAGTTACTCGGTAGTCGCGGGGGGCACTGAAGCTTTCTTT.

This clone was observed once. V and J are TRBV19 and TRBJ1-5; 9 positions match TRBD1. There are 18 residues in the CDR3. Per the germline V gene, CDR1 is LNHDA and CDR2 is SQIVND (reference sequence). V trimming: 8 bases; J trimming: 3 bases; junction bases outside the gene matches: 17. CDR3 in DNA: TGTGCCAGTGTCCGCGGGACAGGGAAAAAGTGGAACAATCAGCCCCAGCATTTT. It yields the protein CASVRGTGKKWNNQPQHF.